This T cell receptor beta chain was observed in a study of blood T cell repertoires in COVID-19. Study background: Specimens from acute and convalescent COVID-19 originated in the United States, Italy and Spain. From T cells, B-cell-depleted T cells, or PBMCs came the material, which was cDNA or gDNA.

As processed by the authors: The assay estimated nucleated cells by amplifying reference gene primers. Sequenced by immunoSEQ multiplex PCR; TCRdb stores in-frame clones only, minus some. The D gene and trimming were derived from the DNA, and the V and J assignments and clone size from that table. The sample carries 120,000 or so clones, 65% to 90% recorded once. This clonotype was obtained from a man aged 80 or over with active or convalescent COVID-19. Sequencing used peripheral blood.

The CDR3 is CASRGRTGEAFF. CDR3 DNA sequence: TGTGCCAGCAGAGGGAGGACAGGGGAAGCTTTCTTT. The chain carries TRBV2 and TRBJ1-1, with TRBD1 matching over 8 bases. Trimming cost V 6 bases and J 8 bases; bases outside gene matches: 5. The CDR3 length is 12 residues. Germline CDR1 reads SNHLY; CDR2 reads FYNNEI.